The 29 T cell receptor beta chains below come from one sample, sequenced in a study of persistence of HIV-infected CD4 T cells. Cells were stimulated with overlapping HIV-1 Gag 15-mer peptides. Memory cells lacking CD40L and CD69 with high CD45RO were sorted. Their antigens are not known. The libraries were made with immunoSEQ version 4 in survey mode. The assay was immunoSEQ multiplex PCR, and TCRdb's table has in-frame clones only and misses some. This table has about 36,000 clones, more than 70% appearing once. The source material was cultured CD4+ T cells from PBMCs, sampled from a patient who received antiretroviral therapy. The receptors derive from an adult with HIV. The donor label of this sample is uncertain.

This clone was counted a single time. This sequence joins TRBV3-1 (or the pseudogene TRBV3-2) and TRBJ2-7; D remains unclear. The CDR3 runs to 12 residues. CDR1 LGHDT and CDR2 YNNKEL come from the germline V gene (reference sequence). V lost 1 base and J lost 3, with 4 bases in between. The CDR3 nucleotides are TGTGCCAGCAGCCAAGCGTTCTACGAGCAGTACTTC. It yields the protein CASSQAFYEQYF.

CDR3 sequence: CASSSGLGLQPQHF. The CDR3 DNA reads TGTGCCAGCAGTTCAGGACTAGGGCTCCAGCCCCAGCATTTT. This chain links TRBV27 with TRBJ1-5; D unclear. The CDR3 runs to 14 residues. Trimming stripped 4 bases from V and 7 bases from J, with 14 bases between. The germline gives CDR1 MNHEY, CDR2 SMNVEV (reference sequence).

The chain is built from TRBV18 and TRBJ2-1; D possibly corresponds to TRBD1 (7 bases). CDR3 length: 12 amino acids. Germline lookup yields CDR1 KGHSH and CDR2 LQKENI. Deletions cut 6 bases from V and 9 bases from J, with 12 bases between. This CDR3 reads CASSQGGGEQFF. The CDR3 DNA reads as TGTGCCAGCTCCCAGGGGGGAGGTGAGCAGTTCTTC. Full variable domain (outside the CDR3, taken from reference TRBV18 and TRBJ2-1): NAGVMQNPRHLVRRRGQEARLRCSPMKGHSHVYWYRQLPEEGLKFMVYLQKENIIDESGMPKERFSAEFPKEGPSILRIQQVVRGDSAAYFCASSQGGGEQFFGPGTRLTVL.

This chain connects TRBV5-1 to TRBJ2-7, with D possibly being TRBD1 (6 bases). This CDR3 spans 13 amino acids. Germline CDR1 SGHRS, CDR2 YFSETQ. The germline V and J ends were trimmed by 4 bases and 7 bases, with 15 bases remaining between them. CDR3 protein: CASSTGTPVEQYF. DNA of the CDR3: TGCGCCAGCAGCACCGGGACACCGGTTGAGCAGTACTTC.

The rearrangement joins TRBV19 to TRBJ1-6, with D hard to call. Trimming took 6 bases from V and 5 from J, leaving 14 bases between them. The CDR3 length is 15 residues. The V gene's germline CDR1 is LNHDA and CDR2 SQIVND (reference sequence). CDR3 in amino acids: CASSLSQRNNSPLHF. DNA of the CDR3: TGTGCCAGTAGCCTTAGCCAGAGAAATAATTCACCCCTCCACTTT.

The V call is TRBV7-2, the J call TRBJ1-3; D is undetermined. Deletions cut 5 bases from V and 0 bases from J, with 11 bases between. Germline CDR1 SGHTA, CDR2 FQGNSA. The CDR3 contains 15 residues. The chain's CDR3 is CASSGSLFSGNTIYF. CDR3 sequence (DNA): TGTGCCAGCAGCGGCAGCCTCTTCTCTGGAAACACCATATATTTT.

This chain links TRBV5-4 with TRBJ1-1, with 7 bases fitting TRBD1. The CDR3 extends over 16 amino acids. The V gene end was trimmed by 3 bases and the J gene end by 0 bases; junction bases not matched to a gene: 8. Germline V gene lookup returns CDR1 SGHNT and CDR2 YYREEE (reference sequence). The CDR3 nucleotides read TGTGCCAGCAGCTATAAAACGGACAGGTTGAACACTGAAGCTTTCTTT. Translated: CASSYKTDRLNTEAFF.

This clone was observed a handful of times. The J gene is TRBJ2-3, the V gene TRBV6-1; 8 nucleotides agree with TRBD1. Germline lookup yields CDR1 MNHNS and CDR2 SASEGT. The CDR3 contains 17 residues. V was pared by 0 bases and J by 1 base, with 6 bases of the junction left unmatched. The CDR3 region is CASSEARTGTGTDTQYF. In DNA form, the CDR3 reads TGTGCCAGCAGTGAAGCGCGGACAGGGACGGGCACAGATACGCAGTATTTT.

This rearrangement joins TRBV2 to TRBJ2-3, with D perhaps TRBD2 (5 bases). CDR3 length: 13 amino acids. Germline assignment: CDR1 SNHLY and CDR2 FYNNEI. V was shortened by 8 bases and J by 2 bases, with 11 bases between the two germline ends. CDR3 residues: CASGGPDTDTQYF. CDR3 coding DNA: TGTGCCAGCGGAGGTCCCGACACAGATACGCAGTATTTT.

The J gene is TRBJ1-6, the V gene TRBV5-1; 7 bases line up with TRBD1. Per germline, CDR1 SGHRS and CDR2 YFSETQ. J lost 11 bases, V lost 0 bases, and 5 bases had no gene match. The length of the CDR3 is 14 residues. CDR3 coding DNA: TGCGCCAGCAGCTTGGGACAGGGTAGGGCACCCCTCCACTTT. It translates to CASSLGQGRAPLHF. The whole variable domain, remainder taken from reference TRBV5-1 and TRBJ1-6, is KAGVTQTPRYLIKTRGQQVTLSCSPISGHRSVSWYQQTPGQGLQFLFEYFSETQRNKGNFPGRFSGRQFSNSRSEMNVSTLELGDSALYLCASSLGQGRAPLHFGNGTRLTVT.

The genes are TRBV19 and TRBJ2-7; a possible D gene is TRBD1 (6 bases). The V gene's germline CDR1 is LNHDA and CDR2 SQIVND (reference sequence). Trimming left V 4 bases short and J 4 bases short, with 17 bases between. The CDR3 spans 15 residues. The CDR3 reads CASSNYRASDYEQYF. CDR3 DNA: TGTGCCAGTAGTAATTACAGGGCTTCGGATTACGAGCAGTACTTC.

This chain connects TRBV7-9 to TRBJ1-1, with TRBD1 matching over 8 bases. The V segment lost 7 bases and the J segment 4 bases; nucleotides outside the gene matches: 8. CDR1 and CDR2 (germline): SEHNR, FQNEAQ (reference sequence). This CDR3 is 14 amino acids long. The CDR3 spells CASTQGQGLTEAFF. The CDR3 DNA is TGTGCCAGCACCCAAGGACAGGGTCTCACTGAAGCTTTCTTT.

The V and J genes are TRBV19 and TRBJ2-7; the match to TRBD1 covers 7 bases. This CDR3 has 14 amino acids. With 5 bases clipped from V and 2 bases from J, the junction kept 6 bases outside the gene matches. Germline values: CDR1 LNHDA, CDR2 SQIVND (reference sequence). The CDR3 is CASSVRDSTYEQYF. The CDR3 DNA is TGTGCCAGTAGTGTCCGGGACAGCACCTACGAGCAGTACTTC.

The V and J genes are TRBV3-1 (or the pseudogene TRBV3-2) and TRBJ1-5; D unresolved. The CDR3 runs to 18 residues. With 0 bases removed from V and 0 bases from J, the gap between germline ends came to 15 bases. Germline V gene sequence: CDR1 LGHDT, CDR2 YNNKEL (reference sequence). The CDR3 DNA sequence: TGTGCCAGCAGCCAAGATTTTGGAGGAGATTATAGCAATCAGCCCCAGCATTTT. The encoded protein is CASSQDFGGDYSNQPQHF.

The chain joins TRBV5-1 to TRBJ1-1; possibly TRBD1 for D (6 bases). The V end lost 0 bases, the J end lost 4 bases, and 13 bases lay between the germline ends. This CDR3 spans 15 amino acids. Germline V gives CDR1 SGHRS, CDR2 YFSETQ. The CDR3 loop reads CASSLAQGRVTEAFF. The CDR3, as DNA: TGCGCCAGCAGCTTGGCCCAGGGGAGGGTCACTGAAGCTTTCTTT.

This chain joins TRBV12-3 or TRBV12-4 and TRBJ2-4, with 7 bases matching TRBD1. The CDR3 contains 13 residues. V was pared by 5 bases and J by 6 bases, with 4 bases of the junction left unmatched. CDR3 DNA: TGTGCCAGCAGTCCAGCAGGGGGAAACATTCAGTACTTC. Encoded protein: CASSPAGGNIQYF.

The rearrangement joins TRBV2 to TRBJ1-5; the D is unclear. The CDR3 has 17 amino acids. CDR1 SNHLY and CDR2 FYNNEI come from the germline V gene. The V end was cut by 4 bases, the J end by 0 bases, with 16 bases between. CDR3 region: CASSVGLTSFSNQPQHF. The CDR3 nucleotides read TGTGCCAGCAGTGTTGGGCTGACATCCTTTAGCAATCAGCCCCAGCATTTT.

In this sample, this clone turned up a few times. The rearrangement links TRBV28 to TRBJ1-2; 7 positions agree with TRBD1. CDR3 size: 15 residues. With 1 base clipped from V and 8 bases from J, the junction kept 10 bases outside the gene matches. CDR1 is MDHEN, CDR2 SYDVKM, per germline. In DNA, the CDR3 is TGTGCCAGCAGTTTATCCGCGACAGGGTTGGAGGGCTACACCTTC. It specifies CASSLSATGLEGYTF.

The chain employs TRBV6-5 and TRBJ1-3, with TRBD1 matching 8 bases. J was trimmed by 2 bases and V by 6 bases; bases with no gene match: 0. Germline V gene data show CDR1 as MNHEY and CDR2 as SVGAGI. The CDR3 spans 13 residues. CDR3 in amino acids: CASRTGAGNTIYF. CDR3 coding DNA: TGTGCCAGCAGGACAGGGGCTGGAAACACCATATATTTT.

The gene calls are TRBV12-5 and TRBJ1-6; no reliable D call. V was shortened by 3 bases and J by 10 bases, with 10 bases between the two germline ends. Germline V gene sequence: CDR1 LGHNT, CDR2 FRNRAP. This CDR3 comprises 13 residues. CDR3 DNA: TGTGCTAGTGGTTTCCAGGCTAACTCACCCCTCCACTTT. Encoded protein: CASGFQANSPLHF. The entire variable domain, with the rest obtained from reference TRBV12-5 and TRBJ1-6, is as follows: DARVTQTPRHKVTEMGQEVTMRCQPILGHNTVFWYRQTMMQGLELLAYFRNRAPLDDSGMPKDRFSAEMPDATLATLKIQPSEPRDSAVYFCASGFQANSPLHFGNGTRLTVT.

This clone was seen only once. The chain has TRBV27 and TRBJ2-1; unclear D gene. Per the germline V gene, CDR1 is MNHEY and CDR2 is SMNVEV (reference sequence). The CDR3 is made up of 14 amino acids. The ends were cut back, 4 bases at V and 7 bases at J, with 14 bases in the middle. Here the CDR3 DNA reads TGTGCCAGCAGTTCACGGGTAACAAGGAATGAGCAGTTCTTC. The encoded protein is CASSSRVTRNEQFF.

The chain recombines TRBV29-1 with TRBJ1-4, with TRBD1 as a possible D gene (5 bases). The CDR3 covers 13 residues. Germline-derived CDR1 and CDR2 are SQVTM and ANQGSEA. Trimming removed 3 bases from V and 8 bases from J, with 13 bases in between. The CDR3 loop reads CSVDGGSREKLFF. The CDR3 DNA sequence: TGCAGCGTTGACGGGGGTTCGAGAGAAAAACTGTTTTTT. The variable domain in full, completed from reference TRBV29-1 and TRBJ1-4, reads SAVISQKPSRDICQRGTSLTIQCQVDSQVTMMFWYRQQPGQSLTLIATANQGSEATYESGFVIDKFPISRPNLTFSTLTVSNMSPEDSSIYLCSVDGGSREKLFFGSGTQLSVL.

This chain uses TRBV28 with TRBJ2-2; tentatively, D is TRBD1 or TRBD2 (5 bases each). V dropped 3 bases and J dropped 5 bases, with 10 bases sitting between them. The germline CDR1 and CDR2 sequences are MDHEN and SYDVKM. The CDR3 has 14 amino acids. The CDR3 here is CASSFGGMTGELFF. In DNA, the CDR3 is TGTGCCAGCAGTTTTGGGGGTATGACCGGGGAGCTGTTTTTT.

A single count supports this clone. In DNA form, the CDR3 reads TGCGCCAGCAGCGGGACTAGCACAGATACGCAGTATTTT. This gives the protein CASSGTSTDTQYF. This chain connects TRBV5-1 to TRBJ2-3, with a weak D call TRBD2 (6 bases). CDR3 size: 13 residues. Germline V gene data show CDR1 as SGHRS and CDR2 as YFSETQ. V was trimmed by 4 bases and J by 0 bases, leaving 6 bases between them.

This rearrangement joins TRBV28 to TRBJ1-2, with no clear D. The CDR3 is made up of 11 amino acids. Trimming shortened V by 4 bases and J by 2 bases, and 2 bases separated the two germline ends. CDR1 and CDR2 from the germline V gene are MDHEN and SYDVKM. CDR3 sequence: CASSSNYGYTF. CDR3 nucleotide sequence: TGTGCCAGCAGTTCCAACTATGGCTACACCTTC.

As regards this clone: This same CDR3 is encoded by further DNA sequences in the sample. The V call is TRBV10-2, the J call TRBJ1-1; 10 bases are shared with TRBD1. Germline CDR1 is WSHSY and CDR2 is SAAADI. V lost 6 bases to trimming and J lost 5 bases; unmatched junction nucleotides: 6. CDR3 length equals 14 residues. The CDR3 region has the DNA TGCGCCAGCAGCCGACAGGGGGCAGGGACTGAAGCTTTCTTT. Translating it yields CASSRQGAGTEAFF.

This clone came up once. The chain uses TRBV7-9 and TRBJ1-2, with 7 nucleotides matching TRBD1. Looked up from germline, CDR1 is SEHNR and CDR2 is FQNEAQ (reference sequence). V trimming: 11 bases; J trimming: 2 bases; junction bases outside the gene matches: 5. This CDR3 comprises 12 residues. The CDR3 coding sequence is TGTGCCGGTAGGGACAGCAACTATGGCTACACCTTC. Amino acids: CAGRDSNYGYTF.

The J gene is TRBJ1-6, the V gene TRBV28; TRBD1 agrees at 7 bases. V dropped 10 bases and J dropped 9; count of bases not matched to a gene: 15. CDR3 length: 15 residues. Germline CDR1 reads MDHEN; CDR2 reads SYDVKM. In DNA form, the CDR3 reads TGTGCCACCTTCGACAGGGCCGCTAGCCTTTCACCCCTCCACTTT. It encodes CATFDRAASLSPLHF. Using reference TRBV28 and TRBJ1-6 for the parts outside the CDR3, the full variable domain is DVKVTQSSRYLVKRTGEKVFLECVQDMDHENMFWYRQDPGLGLRLIYFSYDVKMKEKGDIPEGYSVSREKKERFSLILESASTNQTSMYLCATFDRAASLSPLHFGNGTRLTVT.

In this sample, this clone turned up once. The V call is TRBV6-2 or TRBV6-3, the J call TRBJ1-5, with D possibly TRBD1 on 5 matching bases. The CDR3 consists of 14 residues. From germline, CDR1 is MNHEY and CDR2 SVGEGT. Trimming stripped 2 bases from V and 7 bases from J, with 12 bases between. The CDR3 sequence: CASSYPRVDQPQHF. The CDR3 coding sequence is TGTGCCAGCAGTTACCCCAGGGTAGACCAGCCCCAGCATTTT.